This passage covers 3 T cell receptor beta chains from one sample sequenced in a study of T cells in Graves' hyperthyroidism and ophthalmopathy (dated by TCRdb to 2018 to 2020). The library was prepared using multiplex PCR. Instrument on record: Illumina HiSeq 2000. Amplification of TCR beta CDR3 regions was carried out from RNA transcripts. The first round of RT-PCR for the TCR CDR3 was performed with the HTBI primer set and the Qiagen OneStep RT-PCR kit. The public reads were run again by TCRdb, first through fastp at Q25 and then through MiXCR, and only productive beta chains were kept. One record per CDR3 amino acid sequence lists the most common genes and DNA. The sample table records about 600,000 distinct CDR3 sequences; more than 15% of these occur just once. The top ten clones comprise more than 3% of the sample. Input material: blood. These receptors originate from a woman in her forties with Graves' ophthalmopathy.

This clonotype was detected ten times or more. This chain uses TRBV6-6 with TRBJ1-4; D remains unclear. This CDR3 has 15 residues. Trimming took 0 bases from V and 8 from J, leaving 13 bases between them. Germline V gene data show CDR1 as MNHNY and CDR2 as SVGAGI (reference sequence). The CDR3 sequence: CASSYSSRPEEKLFF. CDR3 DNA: TGTGCCAGCAGTTACTCGTCACGGCCAGAAGAAAAACTGTTTTTT.

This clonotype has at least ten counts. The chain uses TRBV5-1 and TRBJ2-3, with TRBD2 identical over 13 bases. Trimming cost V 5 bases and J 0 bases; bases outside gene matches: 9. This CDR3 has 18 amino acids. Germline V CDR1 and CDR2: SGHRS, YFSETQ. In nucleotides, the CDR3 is TGCGCCAGCAGACCAACGGGACTAGCGGGAATGAGCACAGATACGCAGTATTTT. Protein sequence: CASRPTGLAGMSTDTQYF.

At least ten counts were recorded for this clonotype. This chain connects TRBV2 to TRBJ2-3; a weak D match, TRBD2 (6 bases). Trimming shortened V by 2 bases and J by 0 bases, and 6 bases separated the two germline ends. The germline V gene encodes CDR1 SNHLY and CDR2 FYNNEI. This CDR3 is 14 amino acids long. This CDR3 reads CASSELASTDTQYF. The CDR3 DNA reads TGTGCCAGCAGTGAACTAGCGAGCACAGATACGCAGTATTTT.